This T cell receptor (beta chain) was captured in a study of blood T cells in healthy people across ages. Points on this clonotype: Its specificity is unknown. The junction departs from germline at one end; a sequencing error may be responsible.

Aged about 6 to 90, donors were systemically healthy Caucasians from Russia. A second roughly 7 to 12 cycle PCR used barcoded and J-beta primers. TCRdb used MiXCR to reprocess the 5' RACE reads, holding one entry per CDR3 protein. Of 1.5 million to 2 million distinct CDR3 sequences listed, around 50% are singletons. This CDR3 spans 14 amino acids. Germline V gene lookup returns CDR1 MGHDK and CDR2 SYGVNS. Study findings and constraints: PBMC samples, being unsorted, prevented any conclusive comparison of naive and antigen-experienced cells.

The genes are TRBV25-1 and TRBJ2-5; 9 bases map to TRBD1. Sequenced sample: blood. The receptor's source is a woman aged 40 to 50 in good health. CDR3 DNA: TGTGCCAGCAAACCTACAGGGGGCCGGGAGATCCAGTACTTC. Its protein is CASKPTGGREIQYF.